This TCR beta chain was identified during a study of T-cell memory formation after mild COVID-19. Points on this clonotype: Antigen specificity is unknown.

One entry per CDR3 protein results from TCRdb running MiXCR on the 5' RACE reads. The top ten hold approximately 40% of the sample, which has 110,000 or so distinct CDR3 sequences, 20% to 25% seen once. V gave up 5 bases and J gave up 4 bases; unmatched junction bases: 7. This CDR3 contains 15 residues. Germline loops: CDR1 SNHLY, CDR2 FYNNEI. The study, taken as a whole, reports: Shrinking CD4+ clones were chiefly CM and EM; CD8+ ones were chiefly EMRA. Pre-infection memory carried some responding clones, suggesting that cross-reactive memory joined. Contracting clones from day 15 to 85 showed balanced CD4/CD8; later expanders favored CD4+.

V usage is TRBV2 and J usage is TRBJ2-3, with 9 bases identical to TRBD2. This clonotype was obtained from a man aged 18 to 35 who had mild COVID-19 (a few samples of this study predate the infection). Cell type and time point are not known. The sequencing input was PBMCs or a T cell subset sorted from them (not recorded which). In DNA form, the CDR3 reads TGTGCCAGCAGTCCTAGCGGGGCCCTTCCAGATACGCAGTATTTT. Translation gives CASSPSGALPDTQYF.